A single sample is the source of the 8 T cell receptor beta chains below, sequenced in a study of CXCR3-negative and CXCR3-positive naive CD8 T cells. TRB cDNA libraries were made by UMI-labeled 5' RACE. After re-calling the 5' RACE reads, TCRdb lists one entry per CDR3 protein, DNA absent. The sample has 55,000 to 70,000 distinct CDR3 sequences; the top ten hold 23%. The sequenced material came from memory CD8+ T cells from blood. These receptors all come from a human donor in good health. Some clones in this sample may be carry-over from other donors' samples.

V and J are TRBV6-5 and TRBJ2-2. In germline, CDR1 is MNHEY, CDR2 SVGAGI. The CDR3 has 14 residues. CDR3 in amino acids: CASSPQVNTGELFF.

The genes are TRBV5-4 and TRBJ2-7; TCRdb gives TRBD1 as the D gene, but with no DNA this cannot be confirmed. Per germline, CDR1 SGHNT and CDR2 YYREEE (reference sequence). The CDR3 length is 16 residues. The CDR3 spells CASSLLAGTGVGEQYF.

The J gene is TRBJ1-4, the V gene TRBV7-8; TCRdb picks TRBD1, but there is no DNA to check that call. Germline V gene data show CDR1 as SGHVS and CDR2 as FQNEAQ. The CDR3 sequence is 14 residues long. The CDR3 loop is CASSLPDSNEKLFF.

The V and J genes are TRBV14 and TRBJ2-1; TCRdb indicates TRBD1, and absent DNA this call remains unverified. The CDR3 covers 17 residues. The V gene's germline CDR1 is SGHDN and CDR2 FVKESK. CDR3 amino acids: CASSQVSGTGGHNEQFF.

The gene calls are TRBV29-1 and TRBJ1-1. There are 15 residues in the CDR3. Germline V gene data show CDR1 as SQVTM and CDR2 as ANQGSEA. CDR3 sequence: CSVEDQGGWGPEAFF.

This clonotype is classed as medium-sized by frequency. V and J are TRBV6-4 and TRBJ2-2; as DNA is missing, the TRBD1 call by TCRdb cannot be tested. Germline CDR1 is MRHNA and CDR2 is SNTAGT. The CDR3 covers 14 residues. CDR3 loop: CASSEGGGTGELFF.

The CDR3 region is CASSLEGGAVGYTF. This rearrangement joins TRBV5-1 to TRBJ1-2. The CDR3 consists of 14 residues. Germline lookup yields CDR1 SGHRS and CDR2 YFSETQ. The complete variable domain, with remaining parts taken from reference TRBV5-1 and TRBJ1-2, reads KAGVTQTPRYLIKTRGQQVTLSCSPISGHRSVSWYQQTPGQGLQFLFEYFSETQRNKGNFPGRFSGRQFSNSRSEMNVSTLELGDSALYLCASSLEGGAVGYTFGSGTRLTVV.

The chain combines TRBV28 with TRBJ2-1. This CDR3 region has 14 residues. From germline, CDR1 is MDHEN and CDR2 SYDVKM. The CDR3 loop reads CASSFRLTPNEQFF.